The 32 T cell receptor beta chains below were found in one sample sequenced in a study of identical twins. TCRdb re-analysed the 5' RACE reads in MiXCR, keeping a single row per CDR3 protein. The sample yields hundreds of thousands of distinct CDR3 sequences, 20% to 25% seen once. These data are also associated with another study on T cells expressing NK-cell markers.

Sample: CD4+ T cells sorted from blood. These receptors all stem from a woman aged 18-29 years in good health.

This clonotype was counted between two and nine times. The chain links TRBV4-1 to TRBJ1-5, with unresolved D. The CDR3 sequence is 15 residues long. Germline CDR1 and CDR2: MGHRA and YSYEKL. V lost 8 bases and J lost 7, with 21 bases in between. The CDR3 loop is CASSLTRTPEQPQHF. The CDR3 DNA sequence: TGCGCCAGCTCTCTAACCCGGACTCCCGAACAGCCCCAGCATTTT.

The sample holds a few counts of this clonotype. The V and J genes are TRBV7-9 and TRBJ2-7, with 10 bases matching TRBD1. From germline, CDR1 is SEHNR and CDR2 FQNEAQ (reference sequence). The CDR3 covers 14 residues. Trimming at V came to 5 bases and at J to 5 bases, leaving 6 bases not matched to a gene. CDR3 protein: CASSNRDRGNEQYF. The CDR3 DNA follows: TGTGCCAGCAGCAACCGGGACAGGGGAAACGAGCAGTACTTC.

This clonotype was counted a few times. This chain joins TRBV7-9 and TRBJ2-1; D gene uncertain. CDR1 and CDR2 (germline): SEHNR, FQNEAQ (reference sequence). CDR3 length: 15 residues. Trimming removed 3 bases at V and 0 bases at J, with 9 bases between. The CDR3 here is CASSFSRSSYNEQFF. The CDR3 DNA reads TGTGCCAGCAGCTTCAGTCGGAGCTCCTACAATGAGCAGTTCTTC.

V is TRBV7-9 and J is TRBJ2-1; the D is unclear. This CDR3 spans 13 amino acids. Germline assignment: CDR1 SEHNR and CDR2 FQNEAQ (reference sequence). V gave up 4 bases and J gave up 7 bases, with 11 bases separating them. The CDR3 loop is CASSSAGGNEQFF. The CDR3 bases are TGTGCCAGCAGCTCGGCTGGCGGAAATGAGCAGTTCTTC.

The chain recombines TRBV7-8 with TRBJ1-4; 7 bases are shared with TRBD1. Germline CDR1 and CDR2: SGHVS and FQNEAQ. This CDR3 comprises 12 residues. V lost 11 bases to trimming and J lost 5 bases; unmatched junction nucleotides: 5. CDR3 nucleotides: TGTGCCTCAGGGGACAGCAATGAAAAACTGTTTTTT. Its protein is CASGDSNEKLFF.

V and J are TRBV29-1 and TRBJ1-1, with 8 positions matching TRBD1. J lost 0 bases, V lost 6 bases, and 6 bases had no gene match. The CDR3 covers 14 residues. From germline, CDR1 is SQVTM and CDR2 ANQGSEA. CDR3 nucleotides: TGCAGCGTGGAACGGACAGGGATGAACACTGAAGCTTTCTTT. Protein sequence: CSVERTGMNTEAFF.

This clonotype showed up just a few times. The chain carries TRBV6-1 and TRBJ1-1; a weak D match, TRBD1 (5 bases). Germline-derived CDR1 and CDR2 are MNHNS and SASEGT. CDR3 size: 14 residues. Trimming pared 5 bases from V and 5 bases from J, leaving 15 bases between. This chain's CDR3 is CASSRRVGDTEAFF. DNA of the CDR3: TGTGCCAGCAGTCGCAGGGTAGGGGATACTGAAGCTTTCTTT.

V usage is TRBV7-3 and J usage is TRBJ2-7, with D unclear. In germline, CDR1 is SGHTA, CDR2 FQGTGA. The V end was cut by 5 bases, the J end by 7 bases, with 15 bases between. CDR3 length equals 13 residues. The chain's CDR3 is CASSPQSSGEQYF. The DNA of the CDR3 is TGTGCCAGCAGCCCACAGTCGTCCGGGGAGCAGTACTTC. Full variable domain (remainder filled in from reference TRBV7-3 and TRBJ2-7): GAGVSQTPSNKVTEKGKYVELRCDPISGHTALYWYRQSLGQGPEFLIYFQGTGAADDSGLPNDRFFAVRPEGSVSTLKIQRTERGDSAVYLCASSPQSSGEQYFGPGTRLTVT.

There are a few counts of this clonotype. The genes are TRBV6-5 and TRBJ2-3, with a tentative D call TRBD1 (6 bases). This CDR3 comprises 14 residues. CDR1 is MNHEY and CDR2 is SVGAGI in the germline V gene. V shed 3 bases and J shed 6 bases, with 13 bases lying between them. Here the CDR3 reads CASSYVVGADTQYF. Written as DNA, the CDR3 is TGTGCCAGCAGTTATGTGGTGGGGGCGGATACGCAGTATTTT.

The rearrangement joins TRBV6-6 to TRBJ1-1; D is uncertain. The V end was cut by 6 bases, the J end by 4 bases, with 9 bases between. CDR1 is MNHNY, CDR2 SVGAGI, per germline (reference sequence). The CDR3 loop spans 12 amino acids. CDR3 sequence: CASSQHRTEAFF. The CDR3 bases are TGTGCCAGCAGCCAACACCGCACTGAAGCTTTCTTT.

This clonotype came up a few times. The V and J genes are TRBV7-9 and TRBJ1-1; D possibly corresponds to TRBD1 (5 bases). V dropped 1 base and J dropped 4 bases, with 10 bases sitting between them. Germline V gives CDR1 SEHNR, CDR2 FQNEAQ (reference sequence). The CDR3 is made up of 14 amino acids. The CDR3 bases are TGTGCCAGCAGCTTAGTCGTCGGGGGCACTGAAGCTTTCTTT. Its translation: CASSLVVGGTEAFF.

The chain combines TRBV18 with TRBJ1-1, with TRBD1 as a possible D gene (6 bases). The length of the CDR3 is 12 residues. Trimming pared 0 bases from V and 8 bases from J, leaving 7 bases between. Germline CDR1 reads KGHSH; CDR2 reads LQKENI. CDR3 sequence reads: CASSPPQGEAFF. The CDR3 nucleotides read TGTGCCAGCTCACCACCACAGGGCGAAGCTTTCTTT. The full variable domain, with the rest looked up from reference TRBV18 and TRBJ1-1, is NAGVMQNPRHLVRRRGQEARLRCSPMKGHSHVYWYRQLPEEGLKFMVYLQKENIIDESGMPKERFSAEFPKEGPSILRIQQVVRGDSAAYFCASSPPQGEAFFGQGTRLTVV.

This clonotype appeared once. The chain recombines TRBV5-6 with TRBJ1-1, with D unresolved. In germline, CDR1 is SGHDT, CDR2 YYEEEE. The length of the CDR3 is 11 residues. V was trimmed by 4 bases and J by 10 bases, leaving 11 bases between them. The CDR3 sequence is CASSPGEGAFF. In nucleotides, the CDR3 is TGTGCCAGCAGCCCGGGTGAGGGAGCTTTCTTT.

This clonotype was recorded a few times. CDR3 residues: CSATRRPGLYYEQYF. CDR3 in DNA: TGCAGTGCCACTAGGAGACCGGGACTATACTACGAGCAGTACTTC. This sequence joins TRBV20-1 and TRBJ2-7; 7 bases fit TRBD2. Trimming removed 6 bases from V and 3 bases from J; junction bases left unmatched: 14. This CDR3 has 15 amino acids. Germline V gene lookup returns CDR1 DFQATT and CDR2 SNEGSKA (reference sequence).

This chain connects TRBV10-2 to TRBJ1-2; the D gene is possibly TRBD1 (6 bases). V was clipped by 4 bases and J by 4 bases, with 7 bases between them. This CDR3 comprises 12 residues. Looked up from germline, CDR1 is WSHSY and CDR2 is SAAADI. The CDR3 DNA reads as TGCGCCAGCAGTGTGGGGGCCTATGGCTACACCTTC. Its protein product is CASSVGAYGYTF.

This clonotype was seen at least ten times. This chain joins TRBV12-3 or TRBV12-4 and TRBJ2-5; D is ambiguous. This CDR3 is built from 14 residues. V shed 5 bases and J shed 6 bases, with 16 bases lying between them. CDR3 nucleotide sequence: TGTGCCAGCAGTCCCCTAAGGTGGCTGAAGACCCAGTACTTC. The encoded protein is CASSPLRWLKTQYF.

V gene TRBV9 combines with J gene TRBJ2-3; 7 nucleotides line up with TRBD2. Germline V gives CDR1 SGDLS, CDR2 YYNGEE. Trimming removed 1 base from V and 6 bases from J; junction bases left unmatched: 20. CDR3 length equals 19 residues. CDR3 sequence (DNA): TGTGCCAGCAGCGTACCTGGGAGGGGCTCACCCCCTCGGGTTGATACGCAGTATTTT. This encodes CASSVPGRGSPPRVDTQYF.

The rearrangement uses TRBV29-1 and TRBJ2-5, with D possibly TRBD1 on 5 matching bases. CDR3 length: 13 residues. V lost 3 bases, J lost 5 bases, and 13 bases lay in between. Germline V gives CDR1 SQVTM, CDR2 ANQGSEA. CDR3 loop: CSVDRARRETQYF. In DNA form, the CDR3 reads TGCAGCGTTGACAGGGCTCGGCGGGAGACCCAGTACTTC.

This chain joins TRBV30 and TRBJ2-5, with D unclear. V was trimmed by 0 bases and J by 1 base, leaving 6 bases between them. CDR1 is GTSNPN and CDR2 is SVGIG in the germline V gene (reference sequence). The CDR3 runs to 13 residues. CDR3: CAWSVGTQETQYF. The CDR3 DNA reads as TGTGCCTGGAGTGTTGGCACCCAAGAGACCCAGTACTTC.

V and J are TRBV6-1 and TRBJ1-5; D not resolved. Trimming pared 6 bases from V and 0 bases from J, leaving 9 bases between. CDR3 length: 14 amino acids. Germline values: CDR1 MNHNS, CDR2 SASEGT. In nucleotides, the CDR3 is TGTGCCAGCAGAGCGCCGTCTAGCAATCAGCCCCAGCATTTT. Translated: CASRAPSSNQPQHF.

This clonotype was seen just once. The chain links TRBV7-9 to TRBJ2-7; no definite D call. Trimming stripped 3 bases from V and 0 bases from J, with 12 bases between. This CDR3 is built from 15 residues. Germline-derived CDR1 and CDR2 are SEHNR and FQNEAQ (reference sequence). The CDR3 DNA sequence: TGTGCCAGCAGCTTCGTACTGAAAAGCTCCTACGAGCAGTACTTC. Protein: CASSFVLKSSYEQYF.

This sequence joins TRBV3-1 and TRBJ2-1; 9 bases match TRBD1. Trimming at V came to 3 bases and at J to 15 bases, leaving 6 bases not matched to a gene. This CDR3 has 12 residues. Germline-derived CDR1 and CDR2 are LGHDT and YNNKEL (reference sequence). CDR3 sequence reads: CASSQPGTGWFF. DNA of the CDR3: TGTGCCAGCAGCCAGCCTGGGACAGGGTGGTTCTTC.

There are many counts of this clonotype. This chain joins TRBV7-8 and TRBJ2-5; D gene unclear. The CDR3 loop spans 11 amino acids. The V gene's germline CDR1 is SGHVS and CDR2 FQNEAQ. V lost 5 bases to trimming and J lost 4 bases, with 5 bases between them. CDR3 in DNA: TGTGCCAGCAGCCCGATAGAGACCCAGTACTTC. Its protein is CASSPIETQYF. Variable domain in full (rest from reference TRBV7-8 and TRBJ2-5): GAGVSQSPRYKVAKRGQDVALRCDPISGHVSLFWYQQALGQGPEFLTYFQNEAQLDKSGLPSDRFFAERPEGSVSTLKIQRTQQEDSAVYLCASSPIETQYFGPGTRLLVL.

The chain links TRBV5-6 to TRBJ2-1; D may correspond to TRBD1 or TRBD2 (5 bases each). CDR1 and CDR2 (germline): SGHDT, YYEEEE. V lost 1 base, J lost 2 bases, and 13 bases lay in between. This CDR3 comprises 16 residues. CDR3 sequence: CASSLSGAHPYNEQFF. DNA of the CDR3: TGTGCCAGCAGCTTGTCCGGGGCACATCCCTACAATGAGCAGTTCTTC.

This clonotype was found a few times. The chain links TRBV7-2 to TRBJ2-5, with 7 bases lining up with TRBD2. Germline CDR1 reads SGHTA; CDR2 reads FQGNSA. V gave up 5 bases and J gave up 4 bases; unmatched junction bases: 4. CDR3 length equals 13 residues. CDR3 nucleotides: TGTGCCAGCAGCCCCCGGACTAGAGAGACCCAGTACTTC. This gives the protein CASSPRTRETQYF.

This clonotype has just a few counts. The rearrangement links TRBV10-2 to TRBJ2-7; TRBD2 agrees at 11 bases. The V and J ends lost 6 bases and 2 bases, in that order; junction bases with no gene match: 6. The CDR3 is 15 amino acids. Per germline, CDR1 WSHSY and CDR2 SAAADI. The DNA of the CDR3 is TGCGCCAGCAGCAGTGGTAGCGGGGGGGCCTACGAGCAGTACTTC. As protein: CASSSGSGGAYEQYF.

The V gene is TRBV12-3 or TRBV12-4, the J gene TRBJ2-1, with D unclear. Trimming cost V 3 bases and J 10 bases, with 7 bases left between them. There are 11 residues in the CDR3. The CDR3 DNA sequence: TGTGCCAGCAGTTTGTCCGACGAGCAGTTCTTC. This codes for CASSLSDEQFF.

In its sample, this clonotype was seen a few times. The CDR3 DNA reads as TGCGCCAGCAGACCCACTAGCGGGATTACAGATACGCAGTATTTT. This encodes CASRPTSGITDTQYF. The chain is built from TRBV10-1 and TRBJ2-3, with 10 nucleotides matching TRBD2. CDR3 length equals 15 residues. The ends lost 6 bases at V and 3 bases at J; junction bases unmatched: 6. CDR1 and CDR2 (germline): WNHNN, SYGVQD (reference sequence).

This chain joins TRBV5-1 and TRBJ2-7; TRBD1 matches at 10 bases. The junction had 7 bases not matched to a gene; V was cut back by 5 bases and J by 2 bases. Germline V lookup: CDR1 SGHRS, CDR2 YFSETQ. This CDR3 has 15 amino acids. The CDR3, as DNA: TGCGCCAGCAGAATATCGGGACAGGGGCCCTACGAGCAGTACTTC. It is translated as CASRISGQGPYEQYF.

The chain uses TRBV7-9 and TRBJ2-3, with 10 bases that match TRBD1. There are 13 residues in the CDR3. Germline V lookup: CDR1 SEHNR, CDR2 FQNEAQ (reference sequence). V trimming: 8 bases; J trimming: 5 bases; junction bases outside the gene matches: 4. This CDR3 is CASAGQGLDTQYF. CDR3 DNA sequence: TGTGCCAGCGCGGGACAGGGGTTAGATACGCAGTATTTT.

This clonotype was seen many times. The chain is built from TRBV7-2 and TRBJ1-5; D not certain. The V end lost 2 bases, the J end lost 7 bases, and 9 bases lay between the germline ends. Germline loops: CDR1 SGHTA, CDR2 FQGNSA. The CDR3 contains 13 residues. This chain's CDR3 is CASSLNMVQPQHF. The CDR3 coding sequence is TGTGCCAGCAGCTTAAACATGGTACAGCCCCAGCATTTT. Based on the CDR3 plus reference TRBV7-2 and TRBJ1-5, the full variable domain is GAGVSQSPSNKVTEKGKDVELRCDPISGHTALYWYRQSLGQGLEFLIYFQGNSAPDKSGLPSDRFSAERTGGSVSTLTIQRTQQEDSAVYLCASSLNMVQPQHFGDGTRLSIL.

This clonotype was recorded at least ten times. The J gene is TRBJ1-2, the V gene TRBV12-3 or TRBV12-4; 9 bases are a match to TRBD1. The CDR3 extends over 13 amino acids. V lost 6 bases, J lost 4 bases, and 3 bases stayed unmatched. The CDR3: CASSPGQGYGYTF. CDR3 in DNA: TGTGCCAGCAGCCCGGGACAGGGCTATGGCTACACCTTC.